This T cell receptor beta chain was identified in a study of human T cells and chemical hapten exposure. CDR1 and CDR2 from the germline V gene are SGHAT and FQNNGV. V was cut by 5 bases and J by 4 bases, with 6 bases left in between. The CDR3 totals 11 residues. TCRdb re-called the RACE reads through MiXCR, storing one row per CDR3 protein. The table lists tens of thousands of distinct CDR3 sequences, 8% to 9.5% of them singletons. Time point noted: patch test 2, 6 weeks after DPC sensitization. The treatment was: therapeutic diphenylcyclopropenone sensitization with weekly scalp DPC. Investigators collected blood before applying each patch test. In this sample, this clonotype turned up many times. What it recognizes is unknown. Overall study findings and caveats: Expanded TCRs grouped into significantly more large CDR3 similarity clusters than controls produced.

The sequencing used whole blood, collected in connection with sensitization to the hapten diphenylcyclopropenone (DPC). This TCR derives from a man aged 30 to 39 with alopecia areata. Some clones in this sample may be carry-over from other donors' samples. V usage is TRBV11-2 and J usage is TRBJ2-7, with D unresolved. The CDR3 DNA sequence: TGTGCCAGCAGCCCACAGTACGAGCAGTACTTC. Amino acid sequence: CASSPQYEQYF.